This T cell receptor (beta chain) was observed in a study of blood T cell repertoires in COVID-19. In the study's own analysis: How many nucleated cells were present was estimated from reference gene primer amplification. Profiled with immunoSEQ multiplex PCR; TCRdb holds only in-frame clones, not every one. That table supplies the V and J calls and clone size; D and trimming were determined from the DNA. The sample has under 200,000 clones; 86% are singletons. The CDR3 covers 13 residues. In germline, CDR1 is SQVTM, CDR2 ANQGSEA. V was clipped by 6 bases and J by 7 bases; unmatched bases: 9. This rearrangement joins TRBV29-1 to TRBJ2-1; 7 nucleotides align to TRBD2. The sequenced material came from peripheral blood. The sequence came from a woman aged 80 or over in a cohort sampled during active or convalescent COVID-19. The CDR3 DNA follows: TGCAGCGTCTTCGCGGGGGAGGTAAATGAGCAGTTCTTC. This sequence encodes CSVFAGEVNEQFF.